This T cell receptor beta chain emerged from a study of T cell responses to AZD1222 COVID-19 vaccine. The germline V gene has CDR1 SGHTA and CDR2 FQGNSA. This CDR3 has 14 amino acids. V lost 0 bases to trimming and J lost 5 bases, with 10 bases between them. TCRdb keeps only in-frame clones here, not all; method: immunoSEQ multiplex PCR. The sample has over 95,000 clones; approximately 90% are singletons. This clone appeared once. The antigen remains unidentified. Study-wide results and limits: Clonal diversity may have been underestimated in mostly white British donors. Just a handful of AZD1222 recipients tested seropositive at baseline. No repertoire was sampled before or during the peak T cell response, only after it. Rises in breadth and depth of Spike-specific TCRs came after two AZD1222 doses.

Sequenced here: peripheral blood, sampled on day 0 of AZD1222 vaccination. This TCR derives from an adult in good health. The chain carries TRBV7-2 and TRBJ1-1; D might be TRBD1 (5 bases). This CDR3 reads CASSLAGAWTEAFF. CDR3 sequence (DNA): TGTGCCAGCAGCTTAGCAGGGGCGTGGACTGAAGCTTTCTTT. The complete variable domain, with remaining parts taken from reference TRBV7-2 and TRBJ1-1, reads GAGVSQSPSNKVTEKGKDVELRCDPISGHTALYWYRQSLGQGLEFLIYFQGNSAPDKSGLPSDRFSAERTGGSVSTLTIQRTQQEDSAVYLCASSLAGAWTEAFFGQGTRLTVV.